This T cell receptor (beta chain) was sequenced during a study of blood T cells in healthy people across ages (dated by TCRdb to between 2014 and 2016). With respect to the entire study: Template switching captured roughly one uniquely barcoded TCR beta cDNA molecule per two T cells in model experiments. Using the same blood draw, the study looked at two additional independent replicas of 1 million unique cDNA reads for two donors, one aged 18 to 30 and the other aged 80 or older. To avoid experimental bias, donors of different ages were spread randomly across the sequencing lanes. The donors were divided into four age groups: young (average approximately 17 years), middle-aged (under 40), aged (about 56) and long-lived (roughly 88). Using deep sequencing normalized with unique cDNA molecular identifiers, the study measured how TCR beta repertoire diversity changes with age.

Including cysteine and phenylalanine, the CDR3 has 14 amino acids. The only DNA kept is the CDR3, 42 bases in frame from the first base. For CDR1 and CDR2, the germline V gene lists SGHTA and FQGNSA. Deletion took 5 bases off V and 3 bases off J, with a span of 11 bases between the germline ends. What the work shows at the level of the full study, not this receptor alone: Observed TCR beta diversity per million T cells fell roughly linearly with age, and a significant reduction was already apparent by age about 43. Because the CMV infection status of the donors was unknown, age-related changes in expanded clonotypes may potentially have been confounded. Compared with the aged group, the long-lived group had more naive CD4+ T cells, fewer expanded clones and increased TCR diversity, suggesting age selection. Estimates of total diversity based on one million sequenced T cells were considered lower bounds and underestimates. Because profiling used bulk unsorted PBMCs, naive and antigen-experienced compartments could not be compared conclusively. Observed TCR beta diversity correlated strongly with the percentage of naive T cells measured by flow cytometry.

Donors were 30 to 45 systemically healthy Caucasian individuals from Russia aged roughly 6 to 100 years. Each donor gave 8 to 10 milliliters of peripheral blood, drawn into EDTA-treated Vacutainer tubes. Ficoll-Paque density-gradient centrifugation was used to isolate PBMCs, with at least 6.5 million per sample. Total RNA, at least 6 micrograms per sample, was extracted from PBMCs with Trizol reagent. Naive CD45RAhigh/CD27high T cell percentages were measured by flow cytometry on a PBMC aliquot from every donor. The library was obtained by 5' RACE. Sequenced on an Illumina HiSeq 2500. A second PCR of roughly 6 to 11 cycles was run with a J-beta primer mix and a sample-barcoded 5' primer. A unique molecular identifier was introduced onto each TCR beta cDNA molecule by a template-switch 5' adaptor carrying 12 random nucleotides. Each sample yielded at least 3 million CDR3-containing paired-end reads. First-strand cDNA synthesis was performed from all RNA using the Mint cDNA synthesis kit, with priming by a TRBC-specific oligonucleotide. Following uracil-DNA glycosylase treatment, all cDNA underwent a first 18-cycle PCR with the universal primers M1SS and BC2_uni_R. In the original analysis: Each sample was normalized by randomly selecting 1 million high-quality reads, each carrying a distinct molecular identifier. Instead of being binned into consensus sequences, reads that shared molecular identifiers were thrown out. MiTCR, run with a Q25 quality threshold and the strictest error-elimination algorithm, handled CDR3 identification, clonotype clustering and error correction. A nonparametric unseen species model using Euler transformation provided a lower-bound estimate of total TCR beta diversity. The public reads were run again by TCRdb, first through fastp at Q25 and then through MiXCR, and only productive beta chains were kept. Here each entry gathers all rows of one CDR3 protein and keeps the most common genes and DNA. For this entry, the V and J calls and clone size follow TCRdb and not the study's own pipeline. Counted in this sample were 1.5 million to 2 million distinct CDR3 sequences; 49% of them appeared once. Jointly, the top ten make up less than 2.5% of the sample.

This clonotype was seen a few times. It lacks a known antigen. Per-base quality was not reported, and no clone a single base away is much larger than it. What was sequenced was blood. The sequence is built from TRBV7-2 and TRBJ2-1, and possibly TRBD2, on 5 matching bases. The clonotype comes from a woman aged 40-49 years in good health. The sequence in DNA is TGTGCCAGCAGCCAGACCACTAGCTACAATGAGCAGTTCTTC. Translated, this is CASSQTTSYNEQFF.